This passage covers 16 T cell receptor beta chains from one sample sequenced in a study of blood T cell repertoires in COVID-19 (dated by TCRdb to between 2020 and 2021). Libraries were constructed by the immunoSEQ multiplex PCR assay. TCRdb took this table from immuneACCESS and kept in-frame rearrangements with V and J called. Such tables lack part of the clones; where checked against another copy, unresolved V genes explain under half of the gap, and the rest is unexplained. This sample holds around 11,000 clones; roughly 85% were observed only once. Approximately 11% of the sample belongs to the ten largest clones. Sequences were obtained from peripheral blood. These receptors originate from a human donor in a cohort sampled during active COVID-19.

The rearrangement joins TRBV5-1 to TRBJ2-1, with D possibly TRBD2 on 6 matching bases. Trimming removed 7 bases at V and 7 bases at J, with 21 bases between. The CDR3 sequence is 15 residues long. Germline-derived CDR1 and CDR2 are SGHRS and YFSETQ. The CDR3 loop reads CASATGPGEVNEQFF. The CDR3 bases are TGCGCCAGCGCAACTGGCCCGGGGGAGGTGAATGAGCAGTTCTTC.

The chain couples TRBV5-1 to TRBJ1-1, with 9 positions matching TRBD1. The CDR3 consists of 14 residues. V trimming: 7 bases; J trimming: 4 bases; junction bases outside the gene matches: 8. Germline V CDR1 and CDR2: SGHRS, YFSETQ. The CDR3 protein is CASRTTGGITEAFF. CDR3 sequence (DNA): TGCGCCAGCCGAACGACAGGGGGTATCACTGAAGCTTTCTTT. Combining the CDR3 with reference TRBV5-1 and TRBJ1-1 gives the whole variable domain KAGVTQTPRYLIKTRGQQVTLSCSPISGHRSVSWYQQTPGQGLQFLFEYFSETQRNKGNFPGRFSGRQFSNSRSEMNVSTLELGDSALYLCASRTTGGITEAFFGQGTRLTVV.

J is TRBJ2-7 and V is TRBV10-3; 8 bases match TRBD1. The CDR3 has 18 amino acids. V dropped 3 bases and J dropped 3; count of bases not matched to a gene: 16. Germline V gene data show CDR1 as ENHRY and CDR2 as SYGVKD. CDR3 amino acids: CAISDGIPGGALNYEQYF. The CDR3 bases are TGTGCCATCAGTGATGGAATACCAGGGGGCGCGTTAAACTACGAGCAGTACTTC.

V usage is TRBV27 and J usage is TRBJ1-2; no firm D call. Looked up from germline, CDR1 is MNHEY and CDR2 is SMNVEV (reference sequence). The CDR3 totals 13 residues. V dropped 2 bases and J dropped 7 bases, with 11 bases sitting between them. CDR3 in DNA: TGTGCCAGCAGTTTAGGAGGGCCCGGTGGCTACACCTTC. Its protein product is CASSLGGPGGYTF.

V gene TRBV11-2 combines with J gene TRBJ1-2; D might be TRBD1 (5 bases). The germline CDR1 and CDR2 sequences are SGHAT and FQNNGV. V lost 5 bases and J lost 4, with 11 bases in between. The CDR3 runs 13 residues. The DNA for the CDR3 is TGTGCCAGCAGCCCGACAGATTCCTATGGCTACACCTTC. Encoded protein: CASSPTDSYGYTF.

This chain connects TRBV27 to TRBJ2-2; the match to TRBD2 covers 8 bases. Germline trimming cut 2 bases from V and 1 base from J; bases unmatched to any gene: 9. The CDR3 runs to 18 residues. The germline CDR1 and CDR2 sequences are MNHEY and SMNVEV (reference sequence). Written as DNA, the CDR3 is TGTGCCAGCAGTTTAAGGCGGGCTAGCGGGCAGAACACCGGGGAGCTGTTTTTT. It yields the protein CASSLRRASGQNTGELFF.

This rearrangement joins TRBV7-9 to TRBJ1-2, with TRBD1 identical over 8 bases. Unmatched junction bases numbered 15, after V lost 5 bases and J lost 1 base. The CDR3 sequence is 18 residues long. Germline CDR1 is SEHNR and CDR2 is FQNEAQ (reference sequence). CDR3 nucleotides: TGTGCCAGCAGCGCCTCGGGACCCCTAGGACAGGGTAACTATGGCTACACCTTC. The encoded protein is CASSASGPLGQGNYGYTF.

The chain recombines TRBV7-9 with TRBJ1-1, with D tentatively TRBD1 (5 bases). In germline, CDR1 is SEHNR, CDR2 FQNEAQ (reference sequence). V was cut by 4 bases and J by 0 bases, with 18 bases left in between. This CDR3 has 17 residues. The CDR3 protein is CASSSPPGGRMNTEAFF. The CDR3, as DNA: TGTGCCAGCAGCTCTCCGCCGGGGGGGAGGATGAACACTGAAGCTTTCTTT.

This clone was counted between two and nine times. The V call is TRBV28, the J call TRBJ2-6; 7 nucleotides agree with TRBD1. V gave up 5 bases and J gave up 4 bases; unmatched junction bases: 5. This CDR3 is built from 15 residues. Germline V gives CDR1 MDHEN, CDR2 SYDVKM. The CDR3 loop is CASSTRGQGANVLTF. DNA for the CDR3: TGTGCCAGCAGTACAAGGGGGCAAGGGGCCAACGTCCTGACTTTC. Full variable domain (remainder filled in from reference TRBV28 and TRBJ2-6): DVKVTQSSRYLVKRTGEKVFLECVQDMDHENMFWYRQDPGLGLRLIYFSYDVKMKEKGDIPEGYSVSREKKERFSLILESASTNQTSMYLCASSTRGQGANVLTFGAGSRLTVL.

This clone has only a few counts. This chain joins TRBV7-9 and TRBJ2-1; D is perhaps TRBD2 (6 bases). Germline V lookup: CDR1 SEHNR, CDR2 FQNEAQ (reference sequence). The CDR3 totals 16 residues. Trimming pared 5 bases from V and 4 bases from J, leaving 18 bases between. DNA of the CDR3: TGTGCCAGCAGCCCTTTCCGGAGGGCCGCGTACAATGAGCAGTTCTTC. Translated: CASSPFRRAAYNEQFF.

This clone appeared a single time. The rearrangement uses TRBV9 and TRBJ2-7; perhaps TRBD2 as D (6 bases). Germline V lookup: CDR1 SGDLS, CDR2 YYNGEE. The CDR3 totals 13 residues. V gave up 3 bases and J gave up 6 bases, with 13 bases separating them. The DNA of the CDR3 is TGTGCCAGCAGCGGGGACGGGGGACGCGAGCAGTACTTC. Translating it yields CASSGDGGREQYF.

The chain joins TRBV6-4 to TRBJ2-2, with unresolved D. V was trimmed by 6 bases and J by 6 bases, leaving 11 bases between them. The germline V gene encodes CDR1 MRHNA and CDR2 SNTAGT. This CDR3 is 13 amino acids long. The CDR3 region has the DNA TGTGCCAGCAGCCCCGAGCTGTCCGGGGAGCTGTTTTTT. Amino acids: CASSPELSGELFF.

The chain couples TRBV25-1 to TRBJ2-2, with 9 positions matching TRBD2. The CDR3 sequence is 15 residues long. Germline V gives CDR1 MGHDK, CDR2 SYGVNS. V lost 7 bases, J lost 0 bases, and 3 bases stayed unmatched. The CDR3 nucleotides are TGTGCCAGCACAGCTAGCGGGACGAACACCGGGGAGCTGTTTTTT. It encodes CASTASGTNTGELFF. Combining the CDR3 with reference TRBV25-1 and TRBJ2-2 gives the whole variable domain EADIYQTPRYLVIGTGKKITLECSQTMGHDKMYWYQQDPGMELHLIHYSYGVNSTEKGDLSSESTVSRIRTEHFPLTLESARPSHTSQYLCASTASGTNTGELFFGEGSRLTVL.

The chain carries TRBV5-1 and TRBJ2-3; D remains ambiguous. The V gene's germline CDR1 is SGHRS and CDR2 YFSETQ. The CDR3 contains 13 residues. Trimming took off 1 base at V and 4 bases at J, with 7 bases between the two ends. This CDR3 is CASSLTVSDTQYF. The DNA of the CDR3 is TGCGCCAGCAGCTTGACTGTTTCAGATACGCAGTATTTT.

This clone was detected only once. V and J are TRBV29-1 and TRBJ2-1, with a tentative D call TRBD1 (6 bases). V lost 7 bases and J lost 2, with 15 bases in between. Germline lookup yields CDR1 SQVTM and CDR2 ANQGSEA. The CDR3 loop spans 14 amino acids. CDR3: CSGGPTVTYNEQFF. The CDR3 region has the DNA TGCAGCGGGGGGCCGACAGTGACCTACAATGAGCAGTTCTTC.

The J gene is TRBJ1-5, the V gene TRBV30; maybe TRBD1 (6 bases). Trimming removed 3 bases from V and 6 bases from J, with 18 bases in between. The germline V gene encodes CDR1 GTSNPN and CDR2 SVGIG (reference sequence). The CDR3 sequence is 15 residues long. The CDR3 here is CAWSSTGTRSQPQHF. CDR3 bases: TGTGCCTGGAGCTCAACCGGGACACGGAGTCAGCCCCAGCATTTT.